One and the same sample provided the 10 T cell receptor beta chains below, sequenced in a study of beta chain features in type 1 diabetes. As every portion of the isolated RNA was reverse transcribed, the sequencing read expressed TCRB transcripts. Produced via immunoSEQ multiplex PCR; TCRdb's table is partial and in-frame only. Of about 350,000 clones detected, roughly a fifth appear once; the ten largest clones hold approximately 0.046%. Sequenced sample: naive CD4+ T cells from blood. All receptors come from a woman in her late teens or twenties in good health.

This clone was counted a few times. The rearrangement links TRBV5-4 to TRBJ2-1; TRBD2 agrees at 7 bases. The ends lost 2 bases at V and 0 bases at J; junction bases unmatched: 8. The CDR3 is made up of 17 amino acids. CDR1 and CDR2 (germline): SGHNT, YYREEE (reference sequence). CDR3: CASSFGIWTSSYNEQFF. The CDR3 nucleotides are TGTGCCAGCAGCTTTGGAATCTGGACTAGCTCCTACAATGAGCAGTTCTTC.

There are a few counts of this clone. The rearrangement joins TRBV7-2 to TRBJ2-1; perhaps TRBD2 as D (7 bases). Germline V gene data show CDR1 as SGHTA and CDR2 as FQGNSA. The V gene lost 8 bases and the J gene lost 9 bases, with 20 bases spanning the gap. The CDR3 runs to 14 residues. CDR3 nucleotides: TGTGCCAGCTTAATGAAGGGGGGGGCGGTTGAGCAGTTCTTC. It translates to CASLMKGGAVEQFF.

This clone was counted between two and nine times. This rearrangement joins TRBV6-7 to TRBJ1-1; 7 nucleotides align to TRBD1. TRBV6-7 is an open reading frame whose function is uncertain. Unmatched junction bases numbered 7, after V lost 2 bases and J lost 4 bases. The length of the CDR3 is 15 residues. The CDR3 loop is CASSYREGGGTEAFF. The DNA of the CDR3 is TGTGCCAGCAGTTACCGGGAAGGGGGCGGCACTGAAGCTTTCTTT.

This rearrangement joins TRBV9 to TRBJ2-3, with TRBD1 as a possible D gene (5 bases). Deletions cut 0 bases from V and 5 bases from J, with 7 bases between. The CDR3 is 13 residues long. CDR1 is SGDLS and CDR2 is YYNGEE in the germline V gene. Here the CDR3 reads CASSVEGVDTQYF. The CDR3 bases are TGTGCCAGCAGCGTAGAAGGGGTAGATACGCAGTATTTT.

In its sample, this clone was seen a few times. The J gene is TRBJ2-5, the V gene TRBV15; possible D gene TRBD1, 6 bases. With 2 bases removed from V and 5 bases from J, the gap between germline ends came to 15 bases. Germline loops: CDR1 LNHNV, CDR2 YYDKDF (reference sequence). The CDR3 sequence is 15 residues long. In DNA form, the CDR3 reads TGTGCCACCAGCAGAACCCGGGACATCCAGGAGACCCAGTACTTC. Translated, it gives CATSRTRDIQETQYF.

This clone was seen more than once but under ten times. The rearrangement uses TRBV11-2 and TRBJ2-2; unclear D gene. There are 15 residues in the CDR3. V gave up 1 base and J gave up 0 bases, with 6 bases separating them. Germline V CDR1 and CDR2: SGHAT, FQNNGV. CDR3 in amino acids: CASSLGPSNTGELFF. The CDR3 DNA sequence: TGTGCCAGCAGCTTAGGGCCATCGAACACCGGGGAGCTGTTTTTT.

The chain couples TRBV4-1 to TRBJ1-2; D is perhaps TRBD1 (5 bases). CDR1 is MGHRA, CDR2 YSYEKL, per germline. The CDR3 runs to 15 residues. Trimming took 4 bases from V and 0 from J, leaving 12 bases between them. In DNA form, the CDR3 reads TGCGCCAGCAGCCTACCCGGGGGGTCTAACTATGGCTACACCTTC. It is translated as CASSLPGGSNYGYTF.

The rearrangement uses TRBV28 and TRBJ1-1; 8 bases are a match to TRBD1. With V trimmed by 6 bases and J by 4 bases, 16 bases remained unmatched. Germline loops: CDR1 MDHEN, CDR2 SYDVKM. CDR3 length: 17 amino acids. The chain's CDR3 is CASRSSGQGGGSTEAFF. The CDR3 DNA sequence: TGTGCCAGCAGATCTTCAGGACAGGGTGGTGGGAGCACTGAAGCTTTCTTT.

This clone occurred a few times. The V gene is TRBV2, the J gene TRBJ2-2; perhaps TRBD1 as D (6 bases). The CDR3 extends over 15 amino acids. Looked up from germline, CDR1 is SNHLY and CDR2 is FYNNEI. V was clipped by 1 base and J by 2 bases, with 8 bases between them. The CDR3 protein is CASSEVGGNTGELFF. The CDR3 bases are TGTGCCAGCAGTGAAGTAGGGGGTAACACCGGGGAGCTGTTTTTT.

This sequence joins TRBV4-3 and TRBJ1-4, with D perhaps matching TRBD1 (6 bases). Germline CDR1 LGHNA, CDR2 YSLEER. Trimming removed 5 bases from V and 8 bases from J, with 15 bases in between. There are 14 residues in the CDR3. The CDR3: CASSDGGRGEKLFF. The CDR3 DNA is TGCGCCAGCAGCGACGGGGGGCGGGGGGAAAAACTGTTTTTT.